This T cell receptor (beta chain) was obtained from a study of shared clonotypes between healthy human individuals. Study summary: Serving as donors were a couple of women and a few men, whose ages spanned 18 to 49.

Germline V CDR1 and CDR2: SGHVS, FNYEAQ. V lost 1 base and J lost 0, with 16 bases in between. The CDR3 has 17 residues. The repertoire was sequenced with immunoSEQ multiplex PCR; TCRdb's copy has only in-frame clones and lacks some. The sample includes about 770,000 clones, around 77% seen only once; the top ten take under 2%. The sequenced sample was memory CD4+ T cells sorted from blood. Subset in this sample: CD45RA-negative fraction. This clonotype was sampled from a woman in her 30s in good health. The V and J genes are TRBV7-6 and TRBJ2-7; D call uncertain. The CDR3 region is CASSLEADTYRSYEQYF. The CDR3 DNA reads TGTGCCAGCAGCTTAGAAGCTGACACATATCGCTCCTACGAGCAGTACTTC.